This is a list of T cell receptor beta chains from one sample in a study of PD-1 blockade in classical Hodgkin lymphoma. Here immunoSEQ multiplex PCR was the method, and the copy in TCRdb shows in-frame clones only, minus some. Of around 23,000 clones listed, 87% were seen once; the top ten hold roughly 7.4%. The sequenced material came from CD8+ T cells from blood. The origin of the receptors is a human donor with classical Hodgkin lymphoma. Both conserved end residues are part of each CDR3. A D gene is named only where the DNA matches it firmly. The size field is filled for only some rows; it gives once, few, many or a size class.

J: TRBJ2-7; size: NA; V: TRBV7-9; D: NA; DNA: TGTGCCAGCAGCTGGACTTCCGAGAGCTCCTACGAGCAGTACTTC; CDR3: CASSWTSESSYEQYF
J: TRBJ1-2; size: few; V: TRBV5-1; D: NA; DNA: TGCGCCAGCAGCTCGACGGGACACTCTATCAATGGCTACACCTTC; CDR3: CASSSTGHSINGYTF
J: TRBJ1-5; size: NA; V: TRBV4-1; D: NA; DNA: TGCGCCAGCAGCCAAGATGTAATGGGGAATCAGCCCCAGCATTTT; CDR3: CASSQDVMGNQPQHF
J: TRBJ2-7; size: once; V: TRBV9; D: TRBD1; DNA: TGTGCCAGCAGCGTGGGGGACAGGGATTACGAGCAGTACTTC; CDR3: CASSVGDRDYEQYF
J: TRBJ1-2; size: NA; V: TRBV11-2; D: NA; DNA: TGTGCCAGCAGCTTAGAAGTTATAAACTATGGCTACACCTTC; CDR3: CASSLEVINYGYTF
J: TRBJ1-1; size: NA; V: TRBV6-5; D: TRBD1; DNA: TGTGCCAGCAGTTACACAGGGGCCACTGAAGCTTTCTTT; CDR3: CASSYTGATEAFF
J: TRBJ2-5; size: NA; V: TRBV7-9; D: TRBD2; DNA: TGTGCCAGCAGCGGACCCGGGACTAGCGGGACAGAGACCCAGTACTTC; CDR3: CASSGPGTSGTETQYF
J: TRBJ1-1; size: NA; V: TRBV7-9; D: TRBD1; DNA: TGTGCCAGCGGACCCACAGGGGCTGGTGAAGCTTTCTTT; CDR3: CASGPTGAGEAFF
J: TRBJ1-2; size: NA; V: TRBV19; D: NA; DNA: TGTGCCAGTAGTATAGACCCGGGTGATGGCTACACCTTC; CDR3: CASSIDPGDGYTF
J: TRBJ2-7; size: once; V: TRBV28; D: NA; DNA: TGTGCCAGTCAGGGAGCGGACTGGGCCTACGAGCAGTACTTC; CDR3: CASQGADWAYEQYF
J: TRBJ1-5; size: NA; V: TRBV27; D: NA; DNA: TGTGCCAGCAGTTCCGGGCCTTATAGCAATCAGCCCCAGCATTTT; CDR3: CASSSGPYSNQPQHF
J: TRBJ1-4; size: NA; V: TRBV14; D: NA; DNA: TGTGCCAGCAGCCAGGGCATCCGGACAACTAATGAAAAACTGTTTTTT; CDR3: CASSQGIRTTNEKLFF
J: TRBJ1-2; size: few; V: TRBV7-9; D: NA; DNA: TGTGCCAGCAGCTTAGGAGGACACTATGGCTACACCTTC; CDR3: CASSLGGHYGYTF
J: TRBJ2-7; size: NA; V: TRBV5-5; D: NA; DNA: TGTGCCAGCAGCTGGCAGGGGATCGACGAGCAGTACTTC; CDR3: CASSWQGIDEQYF
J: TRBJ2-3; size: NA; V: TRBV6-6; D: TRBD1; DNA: TGTGCCAGCAGTTTCCGACAGGGTGGCACAGATACGCAGTATTTT; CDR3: CASSFRQGGTDTQYF
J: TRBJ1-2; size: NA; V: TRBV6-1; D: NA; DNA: TGTGCCAGCAGTGAAATCGGAGGCAGGGGAGGCGGCTACACCTTC; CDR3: CASSEIGGRGGGYTF
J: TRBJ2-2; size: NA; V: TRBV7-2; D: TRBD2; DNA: TGTGCCAGCAGCTTAACAGTGGCTAGCGGGGGGGTTTTTACCGGGGAGCTGTTTTTT; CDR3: CASSLTVASGGVFTGELFF
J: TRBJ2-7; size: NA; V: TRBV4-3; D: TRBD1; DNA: TGCGCCAGCAGCCCCGGGACAGGGTCCCACGAGCAGTACTTC; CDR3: CASSPGTGSHEQYF